A single sample gave rise to the 26 T cell receptor beta chains below, sequenced in a study of blood T cell repertoires in COVID-19. The protocol was immunoSEQ multiplex PCR, while the TCRdb copy is restricted to in-frame clones and leaves out a portion. The sample gives over 400,000 clones, about 89% of which show up once; roughly 8% is in the top ten. The source material was peripheral blood. All receptors come from a woman aged 45-60 years with COVID-19, enrolled during active disease.

V usage is TRBV6-5 and J usage is TRBJ1-2, with D hard to call. This CDR3 has 15 amino acids. Germline values: CDR1 MNHEY, CDR2 SVGAGI. V lost 0 bases, J lost 4 bases, and 12 bases lay in between. CDR3 coding DNA: TGTGCCAGCAGTTACTCGAGGCAGAGGCGCTATGGCTACACCTTC. It codes for CASSYSRQRRYGYTF.

This clone was found many times. One end of the junction does not line up with germline, which may come from a read error. The chain employs TRBV2 and TRBJ1-2; D might be TRBD1 (6 bases). CDR1 and CDR2 (germline): SNHLY, FYNNEI. The CDR3 is made up of 16 amino acids. This CDR3 is CASSYRDMNAVVRLPF. The CDR3 nucleotides are TGTGCCAGCAGCTACCGGGACATGAATGCGGTGGTGAGGCTACCTTTC.

The chain recombines TRBV6-5 with TRBJ2-1, with a tentative D call TRBD2 (6 bases). The V end was cut by 0 bases, the J end by 6 bases, with 15 bases between. The CDR3 is 16 residues long. Germline V gene data show CDR1 as MNHEY and CDR2 as SVGAGI. DNA of the CDR3: TGTGCCAGCAGTTACTCGGCCAGGGTGGGAGGCAATGAGCAGTTCTTC. As protein: CASSYSARVGGNEQFF.

The chain combines TRBV4-1 with TRBJ2-1; 9 positions agree with TRBD2. CDR3 length: 18 amino acids. V shed 5 bases, J shed 1 base, and the junction held 12 bases outside the gene matches. CDR1 is MGHRA and CDR2 is YSYEKL in the germline V gene. For the CDR3, the DNA is TGCGCCAGCAGCAATCTAGCGGGGCTCCGGGGGTCCTACAATGAGCAGTTCTTC. This encodes CASSNLAGLRGSYNEQFF.

V is TRBV5-1 and J is TRBJ2-3; D is possibly TRBD1 (6 bases). V was clipped by 4 bases and J by 6 bases, with 30 bases between them. Germline lookup yields CDR1 SGHRS and CDR2 YFSETQ. This CDR3 spans 19 amino acids. The CDR3 loop is CASSLAIQRQDPIKDTQYF. The CDR3 nucleotides read TGCGCCAGCAGCCTCGCCATACAGAGACAGGATCCAATCAAGGATACGCAGTATTTT.

The chain is built from TRBV28 and TRBJ1-1; 9 bases agree with TRBD1. Trimming cost V 6 bases and J 1 base; bases outside gene matches: 9. The CDR3 has 16 residues. The germline gives CDR1 MDHEN, CDR2 SYDVKM. CDR3 sequence: CASSTPETGGNTEAFF. The CDR3 nucleotides read TGTGCCAGCAGCACCCCTGAGACAGGGGGGAACACTGAAGCTTTCTTT.

The chain links TRBV19 to TRBJ1-5, with TRBD1 as a possible D gene (5 bases). This CDR3 is 15 amino acids long. Germline CDR1 and CDR2: LNHDA and SQIVND (reference sequence). V was clipped by 0 bases and J by 6 bases, with 12 bases between them. Written as DNA, the CDR3 is TGTGCCAGTAGTATAGATCGGGGGGGGGTTCAGCCCCAGCATTTT. As protein: CASSIDRGGVQPQHF.

The chain is built from TRBV28 and TRBJ1-5; TRBD1 agrees at 8 bases. This CDR3 region has 15 residues. Losses at the gene ends were 1 base for V and 7 bases for J; bases not matched to a gene: 6. From germline, CDR1 is MDHEN and CDR2 SYDVKM. The CDR3 spells CASSLSGQGGQPQHF. The CDR3 bases are TGTGCCAGCAGTTTATCAGGACAGGGCGGGCAGCCCCAGCATTTT.

The chain joins TRBV5-5 to TRBJ1-3; 10 bases fit TRBD1. Trimming took 3 bases from V and 4 from J; bases not matched to a gene: 13. This CDR3 has 18 residues. Per the germline V gene, CDR1 is SGHKS and CDR2 is YYEKEE (reference sequence). The chain's CDR3 is CASSSYTGQGQLGNTIYF. CDR3 nucleotides: TGTGCCAGCAGCTCATATACGGGACAGGGGCAACTGGGAAACACCATATATTTT.

The V and J genes are TRBV25-1 and TRBJ1-5; D not certain. CDR1 MGHDK and CDR2 SYGVNS come from the germline V gene. The V and J ends lost 5 bases and 4 bases respectively, with 9 bases between them. The CDR3 loop spans 13 amino acids. Here the CDR3 DNA reads TGTGCCAGCAGTCTCCCGGGGAATCAGCCCCAGCATTTT. This sequence encodes CASSLPGNQPQHF.

This clone has ten or more counts. V gene TRBV29-1 combines with J gene TRBJ1-2; D gene unclear. The CDR3 totals 10 residues. The V end was cut by 7 bases, the J end by 7 bases, with 10 bases between. CDR1 is SQVTM and CDR2 is ANQGSEA in the germline V gene. The CDR3 is CSAETGGYTF. DNA for the CDR3: TGCAGCGCCGAGACGGGTGGCTACACCTTC.

J is TRBJ1-1 and V is TRBV6-5, with 9 bases aligning to TRBD1. Germline V CDR1 and CDR2: MNHEY, SVGAGI. V shed 6 bases and J 8 bases; nucleotides not matched to a gene: 10. The CDR3 runs to 14 residues. CDR3 amino acids: CASSDRGKRTEAFF. The DNA of the CDR3 is TGTGCCAGCAGCGACAGGGGGAAACGGACCGAAGCTTTCTTT.

The chain links TRBV2 to TRBJ2-2, with 8 nucleotides matching TRBD2. The J segment lost 4 bases and the V segment lost 5 bases, leaving 9 bases of the junction unmatched. CDR1 SNHLY and CDR2 FYNNEI come from the germline V gene. The CDR3 is made up of 16 amino acids. The CDR3 reads CASSLTGTRATGELFF. CDR3 nucleotides: TGTGCCAGCAGTTTAACCGGGACTAGGGCCACCGGGGAGCTGTTTTTT.

The rearrangement joins TRBV2 to TRBJ1-4; D is ambiguous. The length of the CDR3 is 13 residues. V gave up 8 bases and J gave up 8 bases, with 15 bases separating them. Germline V gives CDR1 SNHLY, CDR2 FYNNEI. The CDR3 is CASLRGSREKLFF. The CDR3 nucleotides read TGTGCCAGCCTCCGAGGGAGTAGGGAAAAACTGTTTTTT. Full variable domain (missing parts from reference TRBV2 and TRBJ1-4): EPEVTQTPSHQVTQMGQEVILRCVPISNHLYFYWYRQILGQKVEFLVSFYNNEISEKSEIFDDQFSVERPDGSNFTLKIRSTKLEDSAMYFCASLRGSREKLFFGSGTQLSVL.

J is TRBJ1-1 and V is TRBV5-1; no clear D. V was pared by 3 bases and J by 7 bases, with 10 bases between. Germline CDR1 is SGHRS and CDR2 is YFSETQ. The CDR3 covers 12 residues. CDR3 DNA sequence: TGCGCCAGCAGCTCCGGAGGGAATGAAGCTTTCTTT. It translates to CASSSGGNEAFF.

The chain is built from TRBV19 and TRBJ2-5; a weak D match, TRBD1 (5 bases). Deletions cut 5 bases from V and 5 bases from J, with 12 bases between. The germline gives CDR1 LNHDA, CDR2 SQIVND (reference sequence). The CDR3 sequence is 13 residues long. The CDR3 DNA sequence: TGTGCCAGTAGTGCCCGGCCAGGGGAGACCCAGTACTTC. Translating gives CASSARPGETQYF.

V usage is TRBV12-5 and J usage is TRBJ1-1, with a tentative D call TRBD1 (6 bases). Trimming left V 2 bases short and J 4 bases short, with 23 bases between. The CDR3 has 18 residues. Germline V gene lookup returns CDR1 LGHNT and CDR2 FRNRAP. The CDR3 DNA sequence: TGTGCTAGTGGTTTGACAACCGGGACATCCCAATTGGGCACTGAAGCTTTCTTT. This encodes CASGLTTGTSQLGTEAFF.

The rearrangement uses TRBV14 and TRBJ1-6, with no clear D. This CDR3 comprises 13 residues. V was pared by 4 bases and J by 11 bases, with 12 bases between. Looked up from germline, CDR1 is SGHDN and CDR2 is FVKESK. In DNA, the CDR3 is TGTGCCAGCAGCCCGACCGGGAGTACACCCCTCCACTTT. It encodes CASSPTGSTPLHF.

The chain links TRBV5-1 to TRBJ1-6; D is unresolved. V was clipped by 4 bases and J by 0 bases, with 17 bases between them. This CDR3 has 18 residues. Germline V CDR1 and CDR2: SGHRS, YFSETQ. Here the CDR3 DNA reads TGCGCCAGCAGCCCCGGAGGCGCGGCAAGCTCCTATAATTCACCCCTCCACTTT. It translates to CASSPGGAASSYNSPLHF.

By share of the sample, this clone is hyperexpanded (1% or more). V usage is TRBV13 and J usage is TRBJ2-1; 11 nucleotides match TRBD2. V gave up 1 base and J gave up 7 bases; unmatched junction bases: 3. The CDR3 contains 15 residues. CDR1 is PRHDT, CDR2 FYEKMQ, per germline (reference sequence). Here the CDR3 reads CASSLDSGGANEQFF. The CDR3 DNA follows: TGTGCCAGCAGCTTAGATAGCGGGGGGGCAAATGAGCAGTTCTTC.

Remarks on this clone: At the DNA level, this CDR3 is encoded by other sequences in the same sample as well. The genes are TRBV11-3 and TRBJ2-7; D perhaps matches TRBD2 (6 bases). Per the germline V gene, CDR1 is SGHNT and CDR2 is YENEEA. The CDR3 runs to 13 residues. The V end was cut by 0 bases, the J end by 6 bases, with 9 bases between. CDR3 nucleotides: TGTGCCAGCAGCTTAGAGGGGACTTCCGAGCAGTACTTC. It is translated as CASSLEGTSEQYF.

In the case of this clone: Distinct nucleotide sequences in the sample also encode this CDR3. The chain combines TRBV5-1 with TRBJ1-2; 12 positions agree with TRBD1. Germline-derived CDR1 and CDR2 are SGHRS and YFSETQ. CDR3 length: 15 residues. The V segment lost 0 bases and the J segment 8 bases; nucleotides outside the gene matches: 5. CDR3 loop: CASSLEGQGAGGYTF. The CDR3 DNA reads TGCGCCAGCAGCTTGGAGGGACAGGGGGCGGGGGGCTACACCTTC.

The chain couples TRBV6-5 to TRBJ2-7; 9 bases are shared with TRBD1. This CDR3 contains 13 residues. CDR1 and CDR2 (germline): MNHEY, SVGAGI. J was trimmed by 4 bases and V by 6 bases; bases with no gene match: 4. CDR3 loop: CASSVQGAYEQYF. The CDR3 nucleotides read TGTGCCAGCAGCGTACAGGGGGCTTACGAGCAGTACTTC.

For the CDR3, the DNA is TGTGCCAGCAGCACTCGTACAGGGGGCGTAAACTATGGCTACACCTTC. This codes for CASSTRTGGVNYGYTF. The chain couples TRBV9 to TRBJ1-2, with 9 bases fitting TRBD1. This CDR3 is built from 16 residues. V was pared by 4 bases and J by 2 bases, with 9 bases of the junction left unmatched. Germline V gene lookup returns CDR1 SGDLS and CDR2 YYNGEE.

The J gene is TRBJ2-2, the V gene TRBV2; possible D gene TRBD1, 5 bases. V was pared by 4 bases and J by 6 bases, with 9 bases between. Germline V gene lookup returns CDR1 SNHLY and CDR2 FYNNEI. CDR3 length equals 13 residues. CDR3 in DNA: TGTGCCAGCAGTGTATTACAGGCCGGGGAGCTGTTTTTT. This sequence encodes CASSVLQAGELFF.

The chain has TRBV19 and TRBJ1-3; D is undetermined. The CDR3 is made up of 13 amino acids. Between the trimmed V and J ends, which lost 5 bases and 2 bases, there was a span of 7 bases. Looked up from germline, CDR1 is LNHDA and CDR2 is SQIVND (reference sequence). The CDR3 reads CASSGQTGNTIYF. The CDR3 region has the DNA TGTGCCAGTAGTGGGCAGACTGGAAACACCATATATTTT.